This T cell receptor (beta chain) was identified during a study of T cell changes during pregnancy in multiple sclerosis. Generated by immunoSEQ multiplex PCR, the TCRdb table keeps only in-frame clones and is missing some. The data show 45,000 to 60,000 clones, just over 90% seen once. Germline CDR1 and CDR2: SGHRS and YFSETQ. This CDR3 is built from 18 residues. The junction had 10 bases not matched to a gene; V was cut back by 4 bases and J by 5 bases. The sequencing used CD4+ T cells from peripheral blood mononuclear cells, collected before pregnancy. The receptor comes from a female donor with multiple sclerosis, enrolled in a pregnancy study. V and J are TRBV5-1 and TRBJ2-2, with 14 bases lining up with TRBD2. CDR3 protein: CASSGGVRLAGGTGELFF. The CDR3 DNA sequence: TGCGCCAGCAGCGGCGGCGTTCGACTAGCGGGGGGGACCGGGGAGCTGTTTTTT.